Each of the 5 T cell receptor beta chains below was sequenced from the same sample in a study of shared clonotypes between healthy human individuals (TCRdb year 2020). To prepare the library, the immunoSEQ multiplex PCR assay was applied. The clones in this table, taken by TCRdb from immuneACCESS, are in-frame only. Not every clone is retained; where verified, under half of the shortfall comes from an unresolved V gene, and the cause of the rest is unknown. Within this sample are 2 million to 2.5 million clones, with approximately 94% of them counted one time only. The ten most abundant clones make up more than 0.1% of the sample. Sequencing used naive CD4+ T cells sorted from blood. Sample cell subset or site, as interpreted from the label and publication: CD45RA+ positively selected. The source is a man aged 18 to 35 in good health.

The chain carries TRBV10-3 and TRBJ2-7, with 9 bases fitting TRBD2. The germline gives CDR1 ENHRY, CDR2 SYGVKD. V shed 1 base, J shed 1 base, and the junction held 8 bases outside the gene matches. The CDR3 length is 17 residues. DNA of the CDR3: TGTGCCATCAGTGAGTTGGGTAGCGGGAGCGGTTCCTACGAGCAGTACTTC. Amino acids: CAISELGSGSGSYEQYF.

This chain connects TRBV4-3 to TRBJ1-1; D gene uncertain. Germline CDR1 reads LGHNA; CDR2 reads YSLEER. The ends were cut back, 8 bases at V and 4 bases at J, with 14 bases in the middle. The CDR3 runs 13 residues. This CDR3 is CASGRESGTEAFF. The CDR3 DNA reads TGCGCCAGCGGGCGGGAGAGCGGCACTGAAGCTTTCTTT.

This clone was observed a single time. The V call is TRBV19, the J call TRBJ2-5; 8 bases are a match to TRBD2. J gave up 4 bases and V 5 bases, and 6 bases lay outside the gene matches. Germline CDR1 and CDR2: LNHDA and SQIVND (reference sequence). The CDR3 sequence is 14 residues long. CDR3 bases: TGTGCCAGTAGTTCCCAAGCGGGAGTAGAGACCCAGTACTTC. Translated: CASSSQAGVETQYF.

CDR3: CASSDLGGSGNEQFF. CDR3 nucleotide sequence: TGTGCCAGCAGTGATCTCGGTGGTAGCGGCAATGAGCAGTTCTTC. The chain uses TRBV2 and TRBJ2-1; possibly TRBD2 for D (6 bases). The germline CDR1 and CDR2 sequences are SNHLY and FYNNEI. The CDR3 runs 15 residues. V lost 3 bases to trimming and J lost 6 bases, with 15 bases between them.

J is TRBJ1-5 and V is TRBV4-2; 7 nucleotides line up with TRBD1. Trimming removed 4 bases from V and 4 bases from J; junction bases left unmatched: 13. The germline V gene has CDR1 LGHNA and CDR2 YNFKEQ. The CDR3 has 17 residues. CDR3 sequence (DNA): TGTGCCAGCAGCCCCTCCGCACTGGGACAGAAAAATCAGCCCCAGCATTTT. Translation gives CASSPSALGQKNQPQHF.